The clone carrying this TCR beta chain was seen only once. Its antigen remains unknown. The germline gives CDR1 MNHNS, CDR2 SASEGT. CDR3 length equals 14 residues. The trim removed 5 bases at V and 4 bases at J, leaving 6 bases unmatched. These data are taken from a study of cytomegalovirus exposure and HLA in healthy donors. General study findings and limits: Fewer N-insertions than the approximately 700-donor mean were reportedly shown by an Asian-associated ancestry cluster in a later analysis. In a later analysis, TCR beta V- and J-gene trimming was associated with a missense DCLRE1C variant. Common viral pathogens seemed, in a later analysis, to connect with several of the most significant clusters.

The PCR used 60 Vbeta and 13 Jbeta primers. Profiling relied on immunoSEQ multiplex PCR, and the TCRdb table lists in-frame clones only, not all of them. Of about 120,000 clones listed, 65% to 75% are singletons. Sequencing used PBMCs. This receptor was identified in a woman between 45 and 60 years old in good health and CMV-seropositive. This chain joins TRBV6-1 and TRBJ2-5, with 8 bases that match TRBD1. DNA for the CDR3: TGTGCCAGCAGTCTACAGGGGGTAGGAGAGACCCAGTACTTC. It codes for CASSLQGVGETQYF.